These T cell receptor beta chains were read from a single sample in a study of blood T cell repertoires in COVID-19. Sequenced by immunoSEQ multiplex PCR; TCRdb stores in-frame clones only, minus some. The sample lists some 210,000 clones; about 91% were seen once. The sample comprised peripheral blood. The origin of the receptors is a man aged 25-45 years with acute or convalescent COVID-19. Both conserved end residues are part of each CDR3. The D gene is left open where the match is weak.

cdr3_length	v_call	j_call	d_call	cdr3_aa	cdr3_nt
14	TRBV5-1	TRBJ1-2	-	CASSPGQHADGYTF	TGCGCCAGCAGCCCCGGACAGCATGCGGATGGCTACACCTTC
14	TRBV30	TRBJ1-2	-	CAWIGGDPNYGYTF	TGTGCCTGGATCGGGGGTGACCCTAACTATGGCTACACCTTC
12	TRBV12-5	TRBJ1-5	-	CASGLVRQPQHF	TGTGCTAGTGGTTTGGTGCGGCAGCCCCAGCATTTT
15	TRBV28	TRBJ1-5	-	CASTRGGARNQPQHF	TGTGCCAGCACCCGGGGGGGGGCGCGGAATCAGCCCCAGCATTTT
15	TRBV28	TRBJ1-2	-	CASSHGGITNYGYTF	TGTGCCAGCAGTCATGGGGGGATAACTAACTATGGCTACACCTTC
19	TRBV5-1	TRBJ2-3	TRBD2	CASSLSSSGGPLLTDTQYF	TGCGCCAGCAGCTTGTCCAGTAGCGGGGGCCCCCTCCTCACAGATACGCAGTATTTT
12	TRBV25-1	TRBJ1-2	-	CASSFFDYGYTF	TGTGCCAGCAGTTTCTTCGACTATGGCTACACCTTC
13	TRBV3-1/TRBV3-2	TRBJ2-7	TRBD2	CASSRGGLDEQYF	TGTGCCAGCAGTAGGGGAGGGTTAGACGAGCAGTACTTC
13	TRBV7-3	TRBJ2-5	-	CASSFGQQETQYF	TGTGCCAGCAGCTTCGGACAGCAAGAGACCCAGTACTTC
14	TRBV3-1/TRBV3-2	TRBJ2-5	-	CASSQVLASETQYF	TGTGCCAGCAGCCAAGTGTTAGCGTCGGAGACCCAGTACTTC
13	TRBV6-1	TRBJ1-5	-	CASSDWAFQPQHF	TGTGCCAGCAGTGATTGGGCGTTTCAGCCCCAGCATTTT